The clone carrying this T cell receptor (beta chain) occurred many times. The sample is drawn from a study of T cells in Graves' hyperthyroidism and ophthalmopathy. The overall study: The initial diagnosis was the point when peripheral blood was collected, ahead of any treatment.

V lost 0 bases and J lost 9; bases outside the gene matches: 8. CDR1 is DFQATT, CDR2 SNEGSKA, per germline (reference sequence). This CDR3 is built from 14 residues. Amplification of TCR beta CDR3 regions used RNA as the template. Using the HTBI primer set, a first-round RT-PCR was run on the TCR CDR3. TCRdb recomputed calls from the multiplex PCR reads with MiXCR, one row per CDR3 protein. The sample lists under 40,000 distinct CDR3 sequences, approximately 52% occurring once. The origin of this receptor is a middle-aged man with Graves' ophthalmopathy. Sequencing was done on a sample of blood. V and J are TRBV20-1 and TRBJ2-1, with 7 bases matching TRBD2. CDR3 sequence reads: CSARDLRGGGEQFF. CDR3 sequence (DNA): TGCAGTGCTAGAGATCTGAGGGGCGGGGGTGAGCAGTTCTTC.